This TCR beta chain was recovered during a study of CD8 T cells in ankylosing spondylitis. Findings of the study overall: Seemingly distinctive of ankylosing spondylitis blood was a TCR beta motif formed by eight highly homologous variants. As reported, disease-linked clones showed significant enrichment in matched ankylosing spondylitis synovial fluid.

Via MiXCR, TCRdb re-called the 5' RACE reads, giving one row per CDR3 protein. The table lists a few hundred thousand distinct CDR3 sequences, more than 15% of them singletons, with 0.85% to 1.3% in the top ten. The table lists this clonotype with a few counts. Its antigen is as yet unknown. The CDR3 sequence is 15 residues long. Germline CDR1 reads SGHRS; CDR2 reads YFSETQ. Unmatched junction bases numbered 10, after V lost 4 bases and J lost 8 bases. The sample was blood, either unsorted or a sorted T cell fraction (not recorded which). This chain joins TRBV5-1 and TRBJ2-4, with TRBD2 matching over 9 bases. The sequence was collected from a male donor with ankylosing spondylitis. The CDR3 protein is CASSRRLAAVDIQYF. The DNA for the CDR3 is TGCGCCAGCAGCCGCAGACTAGCGGCGGTCGACATTCAGTACTTC.